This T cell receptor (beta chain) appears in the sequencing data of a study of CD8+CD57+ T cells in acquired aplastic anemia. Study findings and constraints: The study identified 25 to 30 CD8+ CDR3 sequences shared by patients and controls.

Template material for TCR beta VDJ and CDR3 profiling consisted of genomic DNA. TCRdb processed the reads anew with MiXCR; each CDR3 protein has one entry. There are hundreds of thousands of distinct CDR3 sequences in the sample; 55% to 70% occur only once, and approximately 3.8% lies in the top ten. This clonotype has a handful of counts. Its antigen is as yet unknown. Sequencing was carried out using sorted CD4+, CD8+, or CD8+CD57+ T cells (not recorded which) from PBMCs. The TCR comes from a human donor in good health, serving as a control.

The CDR3 bases are TGTGCCAGCAGCCATCAGGGGAACCTCTACAATGAGCAGTTCTTC. Its protein product is CASSHQGNLYNEQFF. The gene calls are TRBV11-1 and TRBJ2-1; maybe TRBD1 (6 bases). V was cut by 5 bases and J by 3 bases, with 14 bases left in between. The germline CDR1 and CDR2 sequences are SGHAT and FQDESV (reference sequence). This CDR3 is built from 15 residues.